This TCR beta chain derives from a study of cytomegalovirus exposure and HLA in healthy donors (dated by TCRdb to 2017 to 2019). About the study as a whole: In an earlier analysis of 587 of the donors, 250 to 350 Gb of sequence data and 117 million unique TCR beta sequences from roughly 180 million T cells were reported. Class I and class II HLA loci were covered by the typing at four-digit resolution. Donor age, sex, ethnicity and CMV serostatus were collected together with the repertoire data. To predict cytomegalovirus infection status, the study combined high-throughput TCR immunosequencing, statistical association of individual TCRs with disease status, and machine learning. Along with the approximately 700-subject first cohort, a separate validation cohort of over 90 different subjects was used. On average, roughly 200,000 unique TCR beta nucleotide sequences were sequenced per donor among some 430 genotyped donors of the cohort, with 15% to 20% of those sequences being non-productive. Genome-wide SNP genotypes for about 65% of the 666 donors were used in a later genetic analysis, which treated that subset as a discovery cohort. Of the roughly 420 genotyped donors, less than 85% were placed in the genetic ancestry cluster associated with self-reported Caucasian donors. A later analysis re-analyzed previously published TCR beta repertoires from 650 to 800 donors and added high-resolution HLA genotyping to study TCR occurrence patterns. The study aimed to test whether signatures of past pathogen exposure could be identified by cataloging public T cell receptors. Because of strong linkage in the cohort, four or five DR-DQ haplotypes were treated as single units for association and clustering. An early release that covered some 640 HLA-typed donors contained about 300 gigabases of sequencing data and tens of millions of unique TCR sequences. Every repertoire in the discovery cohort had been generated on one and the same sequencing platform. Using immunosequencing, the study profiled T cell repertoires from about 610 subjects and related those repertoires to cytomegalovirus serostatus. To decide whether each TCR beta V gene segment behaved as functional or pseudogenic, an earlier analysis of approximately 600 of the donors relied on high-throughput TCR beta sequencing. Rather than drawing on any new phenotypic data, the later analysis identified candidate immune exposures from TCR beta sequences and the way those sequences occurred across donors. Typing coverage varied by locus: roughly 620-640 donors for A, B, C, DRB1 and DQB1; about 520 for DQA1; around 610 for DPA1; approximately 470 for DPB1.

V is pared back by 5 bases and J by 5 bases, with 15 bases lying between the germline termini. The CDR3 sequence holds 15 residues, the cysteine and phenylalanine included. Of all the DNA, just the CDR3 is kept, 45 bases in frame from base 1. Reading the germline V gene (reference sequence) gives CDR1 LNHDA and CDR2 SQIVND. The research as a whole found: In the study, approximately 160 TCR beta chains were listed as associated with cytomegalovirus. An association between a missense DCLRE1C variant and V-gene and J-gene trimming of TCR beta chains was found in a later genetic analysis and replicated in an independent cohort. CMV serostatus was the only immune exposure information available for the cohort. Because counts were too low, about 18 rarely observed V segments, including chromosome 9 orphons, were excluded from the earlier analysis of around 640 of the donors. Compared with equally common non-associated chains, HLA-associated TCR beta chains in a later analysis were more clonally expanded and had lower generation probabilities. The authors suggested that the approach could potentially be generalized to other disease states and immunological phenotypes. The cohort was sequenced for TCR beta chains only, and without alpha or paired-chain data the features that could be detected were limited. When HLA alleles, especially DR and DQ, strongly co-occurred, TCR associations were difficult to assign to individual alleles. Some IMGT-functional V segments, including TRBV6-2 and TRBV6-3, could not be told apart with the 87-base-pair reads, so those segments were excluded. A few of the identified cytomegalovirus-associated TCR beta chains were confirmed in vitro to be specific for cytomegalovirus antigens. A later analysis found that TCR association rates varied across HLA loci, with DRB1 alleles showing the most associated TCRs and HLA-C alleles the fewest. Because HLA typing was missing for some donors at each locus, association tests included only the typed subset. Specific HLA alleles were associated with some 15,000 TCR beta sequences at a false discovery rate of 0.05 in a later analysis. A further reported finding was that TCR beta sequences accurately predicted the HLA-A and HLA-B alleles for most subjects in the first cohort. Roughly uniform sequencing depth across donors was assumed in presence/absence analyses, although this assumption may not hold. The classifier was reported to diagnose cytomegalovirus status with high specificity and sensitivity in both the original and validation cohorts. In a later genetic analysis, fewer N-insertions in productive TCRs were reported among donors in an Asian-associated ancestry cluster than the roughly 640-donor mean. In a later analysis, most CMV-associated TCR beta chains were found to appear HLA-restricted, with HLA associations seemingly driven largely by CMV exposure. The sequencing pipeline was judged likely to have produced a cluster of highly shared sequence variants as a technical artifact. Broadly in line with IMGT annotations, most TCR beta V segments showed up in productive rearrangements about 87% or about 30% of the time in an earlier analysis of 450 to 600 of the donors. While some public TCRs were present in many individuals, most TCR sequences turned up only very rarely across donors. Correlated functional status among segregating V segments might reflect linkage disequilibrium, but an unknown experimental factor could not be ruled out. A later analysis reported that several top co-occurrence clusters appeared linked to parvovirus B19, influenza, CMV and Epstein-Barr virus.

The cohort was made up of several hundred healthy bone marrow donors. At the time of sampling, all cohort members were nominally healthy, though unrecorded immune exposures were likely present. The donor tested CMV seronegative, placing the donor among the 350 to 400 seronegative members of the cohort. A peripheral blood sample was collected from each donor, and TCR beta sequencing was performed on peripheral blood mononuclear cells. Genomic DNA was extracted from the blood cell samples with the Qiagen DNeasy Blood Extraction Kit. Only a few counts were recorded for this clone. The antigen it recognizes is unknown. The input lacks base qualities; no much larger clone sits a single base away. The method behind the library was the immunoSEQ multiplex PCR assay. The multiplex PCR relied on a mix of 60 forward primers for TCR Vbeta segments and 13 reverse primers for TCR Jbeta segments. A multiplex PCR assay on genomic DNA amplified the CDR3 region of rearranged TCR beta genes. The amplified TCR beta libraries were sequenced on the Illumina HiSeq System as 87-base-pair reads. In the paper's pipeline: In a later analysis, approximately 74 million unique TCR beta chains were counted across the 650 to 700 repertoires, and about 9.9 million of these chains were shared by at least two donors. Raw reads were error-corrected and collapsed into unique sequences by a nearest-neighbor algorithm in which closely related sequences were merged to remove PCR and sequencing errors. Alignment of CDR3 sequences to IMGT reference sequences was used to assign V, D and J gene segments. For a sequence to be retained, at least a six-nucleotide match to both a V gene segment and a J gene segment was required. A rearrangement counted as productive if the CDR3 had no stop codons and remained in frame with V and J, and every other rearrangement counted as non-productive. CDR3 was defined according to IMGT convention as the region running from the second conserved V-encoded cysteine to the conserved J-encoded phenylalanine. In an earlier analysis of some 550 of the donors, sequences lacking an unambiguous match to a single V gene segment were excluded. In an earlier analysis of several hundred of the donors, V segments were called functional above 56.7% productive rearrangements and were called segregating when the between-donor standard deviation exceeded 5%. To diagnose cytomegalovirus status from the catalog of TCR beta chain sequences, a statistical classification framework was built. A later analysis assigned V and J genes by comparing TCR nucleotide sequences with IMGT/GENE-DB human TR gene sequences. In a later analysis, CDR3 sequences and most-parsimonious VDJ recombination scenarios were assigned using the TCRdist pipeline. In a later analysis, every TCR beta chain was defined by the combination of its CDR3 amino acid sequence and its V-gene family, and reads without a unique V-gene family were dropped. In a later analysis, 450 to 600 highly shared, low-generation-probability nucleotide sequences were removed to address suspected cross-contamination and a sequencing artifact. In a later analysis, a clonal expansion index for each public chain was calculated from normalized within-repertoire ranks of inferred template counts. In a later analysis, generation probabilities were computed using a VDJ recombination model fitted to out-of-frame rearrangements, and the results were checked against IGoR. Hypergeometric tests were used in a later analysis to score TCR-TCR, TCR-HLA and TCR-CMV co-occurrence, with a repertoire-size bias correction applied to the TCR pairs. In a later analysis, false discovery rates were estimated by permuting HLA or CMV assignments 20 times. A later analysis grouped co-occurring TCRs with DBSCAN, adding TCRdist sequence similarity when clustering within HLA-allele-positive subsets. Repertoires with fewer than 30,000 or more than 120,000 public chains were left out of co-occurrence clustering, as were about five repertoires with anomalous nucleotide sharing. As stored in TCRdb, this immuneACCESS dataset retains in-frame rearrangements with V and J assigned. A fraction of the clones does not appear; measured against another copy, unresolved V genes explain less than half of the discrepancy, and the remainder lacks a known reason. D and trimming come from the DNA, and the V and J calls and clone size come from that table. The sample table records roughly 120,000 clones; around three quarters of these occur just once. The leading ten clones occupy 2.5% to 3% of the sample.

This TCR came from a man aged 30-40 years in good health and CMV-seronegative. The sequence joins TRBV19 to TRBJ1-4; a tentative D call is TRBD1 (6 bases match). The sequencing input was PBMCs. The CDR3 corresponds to CASSDPGQTNEKLFF. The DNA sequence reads TGTGCCAGTAGTGACCCAGGACAGACAAATGAAAAACTGTTTTTT.